Presented here are 30 T cell receptor beta chains from one specimen sequenced in a study of graft-versus-host responses after intestinal transplantation. Profiling relied on immunoSEQ multiplex PCR, and the TCRdb table lists in-frame clones only, not all of them. The table shows some 79,000 clones, with approximately 91% occurring only once. For these receptors, no antigen is known. The sequencing here drew on unstimulated CD4+ T cells sorted from spleen or lymph node cells, taken before intestinal transplant. The receptors were gathered from a human donor who received an intestinal transplant.

The J gene is TRBJ2-7, the V gene TRBV2, with 8 nucleotides matching TRBD1. There are 14 residues in the CDR3. V dropped 2 bases and J dropped 7; count of bases not matched to a gene: 7. The germline CDR1 and CDR2 sequences are SNHLY and FYNNEI. CDR3 loop: CASSERGRGREQYF. CDR3 DNA: TGTGCCAGCAGTGAAAGGGGCAGGGGGCGGGAGCAGTACTTC.

Only one count was recorded for this clone. The V gene is TRBV5-4, the J gene TRBJ1-2, with TRBD1 identical over 12 bases. The CDR3 runs to 15 residues. V was pared by 4 bases and J by 6 bases, with 7 bases of the junction left unmatched. Germline V gene lookup returns CDR1 SGHNT and CDR2 YYREEE (reference sequence). CDR3 DNA: TGTGCCAGCAGCCCCTGGGACAGGGGGCAGAATGGCTACACCTTC. This gives the protein CASSPWDRGQNGYTF.

The chain links TRBV12-5 to TRBJ2-1; D not certain. The CDR3 runs 14 residues. The germline CDR1 and CDR2 sequences are LGHNT and FRNRAP. Between the trimmed V and J ends, which lost 1 base and 0 bases, there was a span of 4 bases. CDR3 sequence: CASGLGSSYNEQFF. CDR3 DNA: TGTGCTAGTGGTTTGGGTAGCTCCTACAATGAGCAGTTCTTC.

The chain combines TRBV5-1 with TRBJ1-1; TRBD1 matches 7 bases. Looked up from germline, CDR1 is SGHRS and CDR2 is YFSETQ. The CDR3 totals 17 residues. V dropped 4 bases and J dropped 2; count of bases not matched to a gene: 14. This chain's CDR3 is CASSKPDRADLNTEAFF. CDR3 coding DNA: TGCGCCAGCAGCAAGCCCGACAGGGCGGATTTAAACACTGAAGCTTTCTTT.

The chain employs TRBV7-9 and TRBJ1-1; D remains ambiguous. Germline V gene lookup returns CDR1 SEHNR and CDR2 FQNEAQ (reference sequence). V lost 1 base to trimming and J lost 8 bases, with 11 bases between them. The CDR3 totals 13 residues. In DNA, the CDR3 is TGTGCCAGCAGCTTAGAGGGAGGGCTGGAAGCTTTCTTT. Protein product: CASSLEGGLEAFF.

CDR3 in DNA: TGTGCCAGCAGCTTAACCGACAGGGGGCAGCCCCAGCATTTT. Protein sequence: CASSLTDRGQPQHF. This chain uses TRBV11-1 with TRBJ1-5; TRBD1 agrees at 9 bases. The CDR3 extends over 14 amino acids. J was trimmed by 7 bases and V by 2 bases; bases with no gene match: 3. Germline-derived CDR1 and CDR2 are SGHAT and FQDESV (reference sequence). Looking up the rest from reference TRBV11-1 and TRBJ1-5 gives the full variable domain: EAEVAQSPRYKITEKSQAVAFWCDPISGHATLYWYRQILGQGPELLVQFQDESVVDDSQLPKDRFSAERLKGVDSTLKIQPAELGDSAMYLCASSLTDRGQPQHFGDGTRLSIL.

This chain uses TRBV14 with TRBJ1-2; D not certain. Germline V CDR1 and CDR2: SGHDN, FVKESK. The CDR3 loop spans 14 amino acids. Trimming removed 0 bases from V and 0 bases from J, with 5 bases in between. The chain's CDR3 is CASSQDRANYGYTF. CDR3 nucleotide sequence: TGTGCCAGCAGCCAAGATCGGGCTAACTATGGCTACACCTTC.

This clone was counted only a few times. The J gene is TRBJ1-2, the V gene TRBV5-1; TRBD1 matches at 8 bases. Germline CDR1 reads SGHRS; CDR2 reads YFSETQ. This CDR3 is 15 amino acids long. The V gene end was trimmed by 2 bases and the J gene end by 6 bases; junction bases not matched to a gene: 9. CDR3 DNA: TGCGCCAGCAGCTTCGGACTGGACAGGGACAATGGCTACACCTTC. Translation: CASSFGLDRDNGYTF.

The V and J genes are TRBV6-1 and TRBJ1-2, with a weak D call TRBD1 (5 bases). V was clipped by 4 bases and J by 3 bases, with 15 bases between them. The V gene's germline CDR1 is MNHNS and CDR2 SASEGT. CDR3 size: 15 residues. The chain's CDR3 is CASSGQRSQDYGYTF. CDR3 DNA: TGTGCCAGCAGTGGACAGAGAAGCCAAGACTATGGCTACACCTTC.

The table lists this clone with a count of one. The V and J genes are TRBV2 and TRBJ2-3; TRBD2 aligns across 13 bases. Germline V gene lookup returns CDR1 SNHLY and CDR2 FYNNEI. The CDR3 contains 18 residues. Trimming removed 6 bases from V and 3 bases from J; junction bases left unmatched: 12. The DNA for the CDR3 is TGTGCCAGCAGACTCTCTATTTTACTAGCGGGGGGGACAGATACGCAGTATTTT. Protein product: CASRLSILLAGGTDTQYF.

This clone was recorded only once. The J gene is TRBJ1-5, the V gene TRBV19, with D hard to call. This CDR3 has 18 residues. V shed 4 bases and J shed 0 bases, with 19 bases lying between them. Per the germline V gene, CDR1 is LNHDA and CDR2 is SQIVND (reference sequence). The CDR3 is CASSTLTGIRGSNQPQHF. The CDR3 DNA follows: TGTGCCAGTAGTACCTTAACCGGAATTCGAGGTAGCAATCAGCCCCAGCATTTT.

The chain recombines TRBV5-1 with TRBJ2-7; D uncertain. This CDR3 is 13 amino acids long. Germline V gene data show CDR1 as SGHRS and CDR2 as YFSETQ. V was shortened by 4 bases and J by 0 bases, with 8 bases between the two germline ends. The CDR3 nucleotides are TGCGCCAGCAGCGCCGAGGTCTCCTACGAGCAGTACTTC. It codes for CASSAEVSYEQYF.

The chain combines TRBV6-6 with TRBJ1-1; 8 bases fit TRBD1. This CDR3 is 14 amino acids long. The germline V gene has CDR1 MNHNY and CDR2 SVGAGI (reference sequence). Germline trimming cut 6 bases from V and 5 bases from J; bases unmatched to any gene: 8. The CDR3 region has the DNA TGTGCCAGCAGCACAGGACAGGGTGGGACTGAAGCTTTCTTT. Its translation is CASSTGQGGTEAFF.

A single count supports this clone. The chain links TRBV5-4 to TRBJ2-3; no reliable D call. With 7 bases removed from V and 4 bases from J, the gap between germline ends came to 7 bases. This CDR3 has 11 amino acids. Germline V gene data show CDR1 as SGHNT and CDR2 as YYREEE (reference sequence). CDR3 protein: CASAKSDTQYF. CDR3 nucleotide sequence: TGTGCCAGCGCGAAGTCAGATACGCAGTATTTT.

This clone has only one observation. The chain employs TRBV6-5 and TRBJ2-7; TRBD2 matches 7 bases. The length of the CDR3 is 16 residues. Germline CDR1 MNHEY, CDR2 SVGAGI. Trimming took 0 bases from V and 0 from J; bases not matched to a gene: 5. The CDR3 loop is CASSYSGLAASYEQYF. The DNA of the CDR3 is TGTGCCAGCAGTTACTCGGGTCTAGCGGCCTCCTACGAGCAGTACTTC.

This clone was recorded only once. The gene calls are TRBV9 and TRBJ2-1; no firm D call. This CDR3 is 15 amino acids long. The V gene lost 3 bases and the J gene lost 8 bases, with 18 bases spanning the gap. Germline CDR1 SGDLS, CDR2 YYNGEE. CDR3 region: CASSAYQFGSYEQFF. CDR3 in DNA: TGTGCCAGCAGCGCCTACCAATTCGGTTCGTATGAGCAGTTCTTC. Looking up the rest from reference TRBV9 and TRBJ2-1 gives the full variable domain: DSGVTQTPKHLITATGQRVTLRCSPRSGDLSVYWYQQSLDQGLQFLIQYYNGEERAKGNILERFSAQQFPDLHSELNLSSLELGDSALYFCASSAYQFGSYEQFFGPGTRLTVL.

This clone is a singleton in its sample. V gene TRBV2 combines with J gene TRBJ1-4; maybe TRBD1 (5 bases). CDR3 size: 16 residues. The ends were cut back, 4 bases at V and 6 bases at J, with 18 bases in the middle. Germline-derived CDR1 and CDR2 are SNHLY and FYNNEI. In nucleotides, the CDR3 is TGTGCCAGCAGTGCCTTTGCGGGGACGGGGGATGAAAAACTGTTTTTT. Translated, it gives CASSAFAGTGDEKLFF.

The chain couples TRBV5-1 to TRBJ1-3; no firm D call. The V and J ends lost 0 bases and 4 bases respectively, with 14 bases between them. Germline assignment: CDR1 SGHRS and CDR2 YFSETQ. This CDR3 has 16 residues. CDR3 in DNA: TGCGCCAGCAGCTTGGCCGAGGGCAGCCTCGGAAACACCATATATTTT. As protein: CASSLAEGSLGNTIYF.

This clone occurred once. This chain uses TRBV19 with TRBJ2-5, with 15 bases identical to TRBD2. The ends lost 4 bases at V and 3 bases at J; junction bases unmatched: 3. Germline V gene lookup returns CDR1 LNHDA and CDR2 SQIVND (reference sequence). CDR3 length: 16 amino acids. CDR3 in amino acids: CASSNGLAGGKETQYF. In nucleotides, the CDR3 is TGTGCCAGTAGTAACGGACTAGCGGGGGGGAAAGAGACCCAGTACTTC.

The rearrangement links TRBV5-4 to TRBJ2-1, with TRBD2 matching 10 bases. The germline gives CDR1 SGHNT, CDR2 YYREEE (reference sequence). Unmatched junction bases numbered 5, after V lost 2 bases and J lost 6 bases. The CDR3 is 15 amino acids. Written as DNA, the CDR3 is TGTGCCAGCAGCTTATCGGTAGCGGGAGGCAATGAGCAGTTCTTC. Translated: CASSLSVAGGNEQFF.

This chain uses TRBV27 with TRBJ2-7, with TRBD2 as a possible D gene (6 bases). CDR1 is MNHEY and CDR2 is SMNVEV in the germline V gene (reference sequence). V was trimmed by 5 bases and J by 1 base, leaving 18 bases between them. CDR3 length: 16 residues. As DNA, the CDR3 is TGTGCCAGCAGTGACCTGTCGGGACTGGGATCCTACGAGCAGTACTTC. Amino acid sequence: CASSDLSGLGSYEQYF.

The V gene is TRBV19, the J gene TRBJ1-5, with TRBD1 as a possible D gene (6 bases). CDR1 and CDR2 from the germline V gene are LNHDA and SQIVND (reference sequence). There are 16 residues in the CDR3. Trimming removed 5 bases from V and 7 bases from J, with 21 bases in between. The CDR3 DNA follows: TGTGCCAGTAGTCCCCTAAGAGGACAGAGGTGGCAGCCCCAGCATTTT. It translates to CASSPLRGQRWQPQHF.

This rearrangement joins TRBV11-2 to TRBJ2-7, with 8 positions matching TRBD1. Trimming at V came to 0 bases and at J to 2 bases, leaving 3 bases not matched to a gene. The CDR3 sequence is 15 residues long. In germline, CDR1 is SGHAT, CDR2 FQNNGV. CDR3 residues: CASSLDRDRTYEQYF. The CDR3, as DNA: TGTGCCAGCAGCTTAGACCGGGACAGGACCTACGAGCAGTACTTC.

This clone has just one count. The genes are TRBV7-4 and TRBJ1-6; D gene uncertain. This CDR3 region has 13 residues. Germline CDR1 is SGHVT and CDR2 is SQSDAQ. V gave up 1 base and J gave up 10 bases, with 8 bases separating them. In DNA form, the CDR3 reads TGTGCCAGCAGCTTAGGAGTAGAGTCACCCCTCCACTTT. Translating it yields CASSLGVESPLHF.

The chain links TRBV27 to TRBJ2-5; a weak D match, TRBD2 (6 bases). This CDR3 region has 14 residues. V lost 4 bases and J lost 2, with 11 bases in between. Germline V gene sequence: CDR1 MNHEY, CDR2 SMNVEV (reference sequence). Here the CDR3 DNA reads TGTGCCAGCAGTTCAATAGGAGGGCAAGAGACCCAGTACTTC. This gives the protein CASSSIGGQETQYF.

V is TRBV2 and J is TRBJ2-1; TRBD2 might be the D (5 bases). Germline values: CDR1 SNHLY, CDR2 FYNNEI. V lost 0 bases and J 5 bases, leaving 11 bases between the germline ends. The CDR3 contains 15 residues. CDR3 bases: TGTGCCAGCAGTGAAGCTGGTAGCGCCGACAATGAGCAGTTCTTC. Its protein is CASSEAGSADNEQFF. Together with reference TRBV2 and TRBJ2-1, the CDR3 gives the full variable domain: EPEVTQTPSHQVTQMGQEVILRCVPISNHLYFYWYRQILGQKVEFLVSFYNNEISEKSEIFDDQFSVERPDGSNFTLKIRSTKLEDSAMYFCASSEAGSADNEQFFGPGTRLTVL.

On this clone: The junction departs from the called germline gene at one end, perhaps through a read error. V gene TRBV7-7 combines with J gene TRBJ2-3, with D perhaps matching TRBD2 (6 bases). Germline CDR1 and CDR2: SSHAT and FNYEAQ (reference sequence). The CDR3 has 17 residues. The CDR3 nucleotides read TGTGCTAGCAGCCCCGCCTCGGCGGGATCAAGCACAGATACGCAGTATTTT. Its protein product is CASSPASAGSSTDTQYF.

The V and J genes are TRBV11-3 and TRBJ1-5; TRBD1 might be the D (6 bases). V lost 4 bases, J lost 3 bases, and 16 bases lay in between. This CDR3 comprises 16 residues. Looked up from germline, CDR1 is SGHNT and CDR2 is YENEEA. CDR3 coding DNA: TGTGCCAGCAGCTCAAAACAACAGGGTGCCAATCAGCCCCAGCATTTT. Translation gives CASSSKQQGANQPQHF.

The chain joins TRBV9 to TRBJ2-1; the match to TRBD2 covers 7 bases. This CDR3 contains 15 residues. The J segment lost 8 bases and the V segment lost 0 bases, leaving 8 bases of the junction unmatched. CDR1 is SGDLS, CDR2 YYNGEE, per germline. CDR3 sequence (DNA): TGTGCCAGCAGCGTAGGGGGCGGGAGTGTATATGAGCAGTTCTTC. Translated: CASSVGGGSVYEQFF.

This rearrangement joins TRBV16 to TRBJ2-7; TRBD1 matches 7 bases. This CDR3 is built from 17 residues. The germline CDR1 and CDR2 sequences are KGHSY and FQNENV. Germline trimming cut 1 base from V and 5 bases from J; bases unmatched to any gene: 14. For the CDR3, the DNA is TGTGCCAGCAGCCAATATCCCGAGACAGGGCTTTCGAACGAGCAGTACTTC. It encodes CASSQYPETGLSNEQYF.